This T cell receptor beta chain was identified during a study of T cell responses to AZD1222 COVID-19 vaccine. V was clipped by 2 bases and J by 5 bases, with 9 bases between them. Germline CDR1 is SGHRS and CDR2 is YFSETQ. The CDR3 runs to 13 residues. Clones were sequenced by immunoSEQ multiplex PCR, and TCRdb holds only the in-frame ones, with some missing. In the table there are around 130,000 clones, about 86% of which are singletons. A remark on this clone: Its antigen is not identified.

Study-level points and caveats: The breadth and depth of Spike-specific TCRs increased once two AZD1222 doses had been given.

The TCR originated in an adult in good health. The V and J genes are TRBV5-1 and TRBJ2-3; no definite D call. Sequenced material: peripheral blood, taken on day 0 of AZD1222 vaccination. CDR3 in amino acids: CASSFYTEDTQYF. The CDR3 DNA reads TGCGCCAGCAGCTTTTACACCGAAGATACGCAGTATTTT.